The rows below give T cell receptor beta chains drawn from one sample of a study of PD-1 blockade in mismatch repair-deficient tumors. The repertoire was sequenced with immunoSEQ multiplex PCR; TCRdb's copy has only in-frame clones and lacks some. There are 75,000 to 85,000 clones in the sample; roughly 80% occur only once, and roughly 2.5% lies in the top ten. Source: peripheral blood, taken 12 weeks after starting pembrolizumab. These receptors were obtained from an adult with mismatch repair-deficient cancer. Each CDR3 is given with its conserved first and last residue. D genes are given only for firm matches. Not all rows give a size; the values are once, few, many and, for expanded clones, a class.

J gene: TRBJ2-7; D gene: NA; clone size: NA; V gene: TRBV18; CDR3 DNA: TGTGCCAGCTCACCATATACAGGGATGTACGAGCAGTACTTC; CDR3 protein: CASSPYTGMYEQYF
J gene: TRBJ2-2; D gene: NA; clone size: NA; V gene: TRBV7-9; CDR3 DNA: TGTGCCAGCAGGGCAGACGGGACCGCGAACACCGGGGAGCTGTTTTTT; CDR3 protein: CASRADGTANTGELFF
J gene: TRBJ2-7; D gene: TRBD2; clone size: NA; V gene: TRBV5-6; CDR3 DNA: TGTGCCAGCAGCTTGGGCCTAGCGGGGGCCTACGAGCAGTACTTC; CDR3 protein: CASSLGLAGAYEQYF
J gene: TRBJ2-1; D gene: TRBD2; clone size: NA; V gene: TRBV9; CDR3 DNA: TGTGCCAGCAGCCCCAATAGCGGGAGTTCCTACAATGAGCAGTTCTTC; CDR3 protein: CASSPNSGSSYNEQFF
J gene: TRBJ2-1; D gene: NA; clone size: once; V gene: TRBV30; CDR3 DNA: TGTGCCCAGGATGAGCAGTTCTTC; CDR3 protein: CAQDEQFF
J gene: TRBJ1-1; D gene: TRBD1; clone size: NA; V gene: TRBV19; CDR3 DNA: TGTGCCAGTAGCACACGGGACAGTTTATGGACTGAAGCTTTCTTT; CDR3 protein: CASSTRDSLWTEAFF
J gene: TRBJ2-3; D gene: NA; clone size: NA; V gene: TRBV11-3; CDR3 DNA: TGTGCCAGCAGCTTAGACGGGAGCACAGATACGCAGTATTTT; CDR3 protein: CASSLDGSTDTQYF
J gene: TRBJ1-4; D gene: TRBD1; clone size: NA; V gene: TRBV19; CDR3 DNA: TGTGCCAGTAGGCAAGGCCTACAGGGGGCATTGGTGGAAAAACTGTTTTTT; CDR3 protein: CASRQGLQGALVEKLFF
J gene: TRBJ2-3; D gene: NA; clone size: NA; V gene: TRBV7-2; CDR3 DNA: TGTGCCAGCAGCGGACTTGCAGGGGCTATTGGGGTATTT; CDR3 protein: CASSGLAGAIGVF
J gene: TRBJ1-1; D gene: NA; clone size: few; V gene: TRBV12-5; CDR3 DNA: TGTGCTAGTGGTTTGAGCGTGTGGAACACTGAAGCTTTCTTT; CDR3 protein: CASGLSVWNTEAFF
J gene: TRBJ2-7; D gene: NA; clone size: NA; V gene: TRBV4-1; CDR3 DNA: TGCGCCAGCAGCCAAGACGGGACCCGCCCTGGGGAGCAGTACTTC; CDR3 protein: CASSQDGTRPGEQYF
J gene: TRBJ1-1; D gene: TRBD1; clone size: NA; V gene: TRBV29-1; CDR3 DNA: TGCAGCGGACAGGGGCAGAACACTGAAGCTTTCTTT; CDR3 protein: CSGQGQNTEAFF
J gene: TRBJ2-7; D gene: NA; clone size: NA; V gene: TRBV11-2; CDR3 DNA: TGTGCCAGCAGTCCTTCTCGGGGGTGGACCTACGAGCAGTACTTC; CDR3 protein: CASSPSRGWTYEQYF
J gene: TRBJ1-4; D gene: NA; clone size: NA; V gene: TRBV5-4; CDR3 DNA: TGTGCCAGCAGCTTCATGGGGGAGGCGGCTAATGAAAAACTGTTTTTT; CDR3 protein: CASSFMGEAANEKLFF
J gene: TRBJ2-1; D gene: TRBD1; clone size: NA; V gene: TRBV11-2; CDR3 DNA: TGTGCCAGCAGCAAGGACAGGGCTGGCAATGAGCAGTTCTTC; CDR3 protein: CASSKDRAGNEQFF
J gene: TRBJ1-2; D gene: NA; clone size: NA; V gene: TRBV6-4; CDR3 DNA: TGTGCCAGCAGTGAGGGACCGGTGGGCTATGGCTACACCTTC; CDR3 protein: CASSEGPVGYGYTF
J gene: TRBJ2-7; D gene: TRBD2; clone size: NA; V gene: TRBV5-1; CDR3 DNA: TGCGCCAGCAGAAGGGAGGGCCCCTACGAGCAGTACTTC; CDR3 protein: CASRREGPYEQYF
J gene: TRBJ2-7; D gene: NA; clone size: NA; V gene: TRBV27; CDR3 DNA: TGTGCCAGCAGTTTGGAGGAGAGGAGCGAGCAGTACTTC; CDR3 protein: CASSLEERSEQYF
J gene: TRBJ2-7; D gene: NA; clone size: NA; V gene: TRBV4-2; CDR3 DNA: TGTGCCAGCAGCCAAGAAGGGGTGGCCCACGAGCAGTACTTC; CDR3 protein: CASSQEGVAHEQYF
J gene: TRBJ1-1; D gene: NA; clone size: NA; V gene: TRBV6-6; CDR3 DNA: TGTGCCAGCAGTTACGGAGGGGTCACTGAAGCTTTCTTT; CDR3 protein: CASSYGGVTEAFF
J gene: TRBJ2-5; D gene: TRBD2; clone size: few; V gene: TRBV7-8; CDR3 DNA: TGTGCCAGCAGCTTAGGGCTAGGGCTAGCGGGAGGGCCTAAAGTAGAGACCCAGTACTTC; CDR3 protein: CASSLGLGLAGGPKVETQYF
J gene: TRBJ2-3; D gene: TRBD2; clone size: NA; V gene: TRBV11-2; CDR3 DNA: TGTGCCAGCAGCTTCGGCGGGAGAGGCGCAGATACGCAGTATTTT; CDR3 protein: CASSFGGRGADTQYF
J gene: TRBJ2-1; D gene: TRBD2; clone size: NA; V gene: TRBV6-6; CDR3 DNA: TGTGCCAGCAGCTATGCTAGCGGGAGGTACAATGAGCAGTTCTTC; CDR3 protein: CASSYASGRYNEQFF
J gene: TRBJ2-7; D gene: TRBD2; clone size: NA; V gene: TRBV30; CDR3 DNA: TGTGCCTGGAGTGTATGGCCTAGCGGGAGGACCTCCTACGAGCAGTACTTC; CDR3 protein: CAWSVWPSGRTSYEQYF
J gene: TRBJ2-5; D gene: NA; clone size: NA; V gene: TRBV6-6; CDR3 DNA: TGTGCCAGCAGTACCCAAGGGGAGACCCAGTACTTC; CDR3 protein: CASSTQGETQYF
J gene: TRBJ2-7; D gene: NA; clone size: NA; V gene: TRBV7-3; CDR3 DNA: TGTGCCAGCAGCTGGGGCTCGTCCTACGAGCAGTACTTC; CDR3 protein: CASSWGSSYEQYF
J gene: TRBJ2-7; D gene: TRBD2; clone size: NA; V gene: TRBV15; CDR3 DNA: TGTGCCACCAGCAGTTATAAAGCGGGGGACTACTACGAGCAGTACTTC; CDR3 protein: CATSSYKAGDYYEQYF
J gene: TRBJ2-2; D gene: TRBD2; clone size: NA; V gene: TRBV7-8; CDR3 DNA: TGTGCCAGCAGCCCGGGAGGTAGAGCGGGAGCCGGGGAGCTGTTTTTT; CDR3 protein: CASSPGGRAGAGELFF
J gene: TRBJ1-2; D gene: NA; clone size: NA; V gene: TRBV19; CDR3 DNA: TGTGCCAGTACTGGACAGCATAACTATGGCTACACCTTC; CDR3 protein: CASTGQHNYGYTF
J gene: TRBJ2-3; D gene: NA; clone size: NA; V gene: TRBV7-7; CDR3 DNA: TGTGCTAGCAGCCCGGGTGGGGGCACAGATACGCAGTATTTT; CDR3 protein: CASSPGGGTDTQYF
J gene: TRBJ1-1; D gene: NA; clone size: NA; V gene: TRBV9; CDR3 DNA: TGTGCCAGCAGCGACTTCTCTGTCAGCATGAACACTGAAGCTTTCTTT; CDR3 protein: CASSDFSVSMNTEAFF
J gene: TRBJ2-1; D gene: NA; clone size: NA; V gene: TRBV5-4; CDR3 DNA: TGTGCCAGCAGCTTCGGCGGGACCTACAATGAGCAGTTCTTC; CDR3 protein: CASSFGGTYNEQFF
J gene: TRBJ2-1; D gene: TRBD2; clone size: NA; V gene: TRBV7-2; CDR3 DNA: TGTGCCAGCAGCCCTCGGACTAGCGGGAGCAACAATGAGCAGTTCTTC; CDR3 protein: CASSPRTSGSNNEQFF
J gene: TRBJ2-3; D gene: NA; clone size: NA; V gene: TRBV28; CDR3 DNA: TGTGCCAGCAAGAAGGGCACAGATACGCAGTATTTT; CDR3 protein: CASKKGTDTQYF
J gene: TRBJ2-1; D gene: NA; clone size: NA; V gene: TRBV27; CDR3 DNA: TGTGCCAGCAGTTTAACCCTGAACTCTAGAAACAATGAGCAGTTCTTC; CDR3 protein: CASSLTLNSRNNEQFF
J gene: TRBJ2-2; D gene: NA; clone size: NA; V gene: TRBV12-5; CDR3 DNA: TGTGCTAGTGGTTTGGACCAGACCGGGGAGCTGTTTTTT; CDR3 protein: CASGLDQTGELFF
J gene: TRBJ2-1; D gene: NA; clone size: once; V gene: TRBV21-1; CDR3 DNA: TGTGCCAGCAGCAGGACCGGGACTAGCGACTACAATGAGCAGTTCTTC; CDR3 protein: CASSRTGTSDYNEQFF
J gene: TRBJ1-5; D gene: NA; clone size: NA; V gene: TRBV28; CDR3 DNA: TGTGCCAGCAGTTCCGGACTTAGGGGCAATCAGCCCCAGCATTTT; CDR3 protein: CASSSGLRGNQPQHF
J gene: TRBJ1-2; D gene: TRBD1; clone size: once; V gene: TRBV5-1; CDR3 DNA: TGCGCCAGCAGCTTGGAGGACAGGGGCGCTGGCTACACCTTC; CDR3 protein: CASSLEDRGAGYTF
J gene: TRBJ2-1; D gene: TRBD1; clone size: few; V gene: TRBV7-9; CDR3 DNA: TGTGCCAGCAGCCGACCTTTGCAGGACAGGCTATCCTACAATGAGCAGTTCTTC; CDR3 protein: CASSRPLQDRLSYNEQFF
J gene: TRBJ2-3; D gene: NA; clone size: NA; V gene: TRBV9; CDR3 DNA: TGTGCCAGCAGCGCACAGGTGGAAGATACGCAGTATTTT; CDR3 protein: CASSAQVEDTQYF
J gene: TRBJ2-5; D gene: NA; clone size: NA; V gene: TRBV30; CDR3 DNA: TGTGCCTGGAGTATCGGCATCCAAGAGACCCAGTACTTC; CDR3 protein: CAWSIGIQETQYF
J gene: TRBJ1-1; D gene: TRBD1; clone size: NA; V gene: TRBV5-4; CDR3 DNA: TGTGCCAGCAGTCCCGGGACAGGGGGCTGGGGCACTGAAGCTTTCTTT; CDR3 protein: CASSPGTGGWGTEAFF
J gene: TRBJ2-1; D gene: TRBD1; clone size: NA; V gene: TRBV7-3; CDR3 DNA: TGTGCCAGCAGCTTAACCCCACGGACAGGGGGCCCCTACAATGAGCAGTTCTTC; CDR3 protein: CASSLTPRTGGPYNEQFF
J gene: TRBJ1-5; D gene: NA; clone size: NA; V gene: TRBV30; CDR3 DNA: TGTGCCTGGAGTGTAAATATAAGGGAACCCCAGCATTTT; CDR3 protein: CAWSVNIREPQHF
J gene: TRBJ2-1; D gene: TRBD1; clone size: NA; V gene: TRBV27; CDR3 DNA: TGTGCCAGCAGTTTAACAGGGGGCCTAAGCTCCTACAATGAGCAGTTCTTC; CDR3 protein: CASSLTGGLSSYNEQFF
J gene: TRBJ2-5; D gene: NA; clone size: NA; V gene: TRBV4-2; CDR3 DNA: TGTGCCAGCAGCCAAGACCGACAGGAAACCCAAGAGACCCAGTACTTC; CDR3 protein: CASSQDRQETQETQYF